These 28 T cell receptor beta chains were all obtained from the same sample, sequenced in a study of blood T cell repertoires in COVID-19. TCRdb keeps only in-frame clones here, not all; method: immunoSEQ multiplex PCR. This sample has some 130,000 clones; about 91% occur once, and the top ten carry about 9.4%. Sequences were obtained from peripheral blood. The receptors derive from a man aged 45-65 years with acute or convalescent COVID-19.

The V gene is TRBV28, the J gene TRBJ1-5; maybe TRBD1 (5 bases). V was shortened by 6 bases and J by 6 bases, with 21 bases between the two germline ends. The CDR3 is 16 amino acids. In germline, CDR1 is MDHEN, CDR2 SYDVKM. CDR3 DNA: TGTGCCAGCAGAACCCGGACACCCCGCGGGGTTCAGCCCCAGCATTTT. Its protein product is CASRTRTPRGVQPQHF. Drawing the rest from reference TRBV28 and TRBJ1-5, the complete variable domain is DVKVTQSSRYLVKRTGEKVFLECVQDMDHENMFWYRQDPGLGLRLIYFSYDVKMKEKGDIPEGYSVSREKKERFSLILESASTNQTSMYLCASRTRTPRGVQPQHFGDGTRLSIL.

The chain combines TRBV6-5 with TRBJ2-7; 7 nucleotides match TRBD2. Germline trimming cut 8 bases from V and 0 bases from J; bases unmatched to any gene: 10. In germline, CDR1 is MNHEY, CDR2 SVGAGI. The CDR3 loop spans 15 amino acids. CDR3: CASGRAQTNSYEQYF. CDR3 bases: TGTGCCAGCGGGAGGGCACAAACTAACTCCTACGAGCAGTACTTC.

This rearrangement joins TRBV4-1 to TRBJ1-6; the D is unclear. CDR1 MGHRA and CDR2 YSYEKL come from the germline V gene. The CDR3 consists of 15 residues. V was pared by 0 bases and J by 4 bases, with 7 bases between. The CDR3 region is CASSQDREYNSPLHF. CDR3 DNA: TGCGCCAGCAGCCAAGATCGGGAATATAATTCACCCCTCCACTTT.

The genes are TRBV3-1 (or the pseudogene TRBV3-2) and TRBJ1-2; D remains ambiguous. Germline loops: CDR1 LGHDT, CDR2 YNNKEL (reference sequence). Trimming left V 1 base short and J 6 bases short, with 15 bases between. The CDR3 runs 15 residues. In nucleotides, the CDR3 is TGTGCCAGCAGCCAAGCTCGACAAGCCCGCCATGGCTACACCTTC. This translates into CASSQARQARHGYTF.

This clone has more than one count but fewer than ten. V is TRBV5-1 and J is TRBJ1-1, with 11 nucleotides matching TRBD1. Germline V CDR1 and CDR2: SGHRS, YFSETQ. The CDR3 contains 17 residues. V trimming: 4 bases; J trimming: 3 bases; junction bases outside the gene matches: 11. The CDR3 loop is CASSLGQGAGPDTEAFF. CDR3 DNA sequence: TGCGCCAGCAGCCTAGGACAGGGGGCAGGACCGGACACTGAAGCTTTCTTT. The full variable domain, its missing parts supplied by reference TRBV5-1 and TRBJ1-1, is KAGVTQTPRYLIKTRGQQVTLSCSPISGHRSVSWYQQTPGQGLQFLFEYFSETQRNKGNFPGRFSGRQFSNSRSEMNVSTLELGDSALYLCASSLGQGAGPDTEAFFGQGTRLTVV.

The V gene is TRBV28, the J gene TRBJ1-2; no clear D. The length of the CDR3 is 13 residues. Trimming stripped 1 base from V and 4 bases from J, with 7 bases between. Germline CDR1 reads MDHEN; CDR2 reads SYDVKM. The CDR3 here is CASSLSVFYGYTF. The CDR3, as DNA: TGTGCCAGCAGTTTATCGGTTTTCTATGGCTACACCTTC.

The chain combines TRBV15 with TRBJ2-3, with D tentatively TRBD2 (5 bases). This CDR3 region has 15 residues. The V end was cut by 1 base, the J end by 0 bases, with 8 bases between. The germline V gene encodes CDR1 LNHNV and CDR2 YYDKDF (reference sequence). CDR3: CATSRGRTSTDTQYF. CDR3 coding DNA: TGTGCCACCAGCAGAGGACGGACTAGCACAGATACGCAGTATTTT.

V usage is TRBV6-5 and J usage is TRBJ2-5; D is possibly TRBD2 (6 bases). V was trimmed by 2 bases and J by 5 bases, leaving 12 bases between them. Germline CDR1 is MNHEY and CDR2 is SVGAGI. CDR3 length: 14 residues. CDR3 DNA: TGTGCCAGCAGTTACGGCGTTGGGGGGGAGACCCAGTACTTC. As protein: CASSYGVGGETQYF.

The table lists this clone with a few counts. The chain recombines TRBV11-2 with TRBJ1-1, with D unclear. Trimming removed 3 bases at V and 5 bases at J, with 13 bases between. Germline V gene sequence: CDR1 SGHAT, CDR2 FQNNGV. This CDR3 has 14 amino acids. The CDR3 sequence is CASSFAAKRTEAFF. The CDR3 DNA is TGTGCCAGCAGCTTCGCGGCAAAGAGGACTGAAGCTTTCTTT. Looking up the rest from reference TRBV11-2 and TRBJ1-1 gives the full variable domain: EAGVAQSPRYKIIEKRQSVAFWCNPISGHATLYWYQQILGQGPKLLIQFQNNGVVDDSQLPKDRFSAERLKGVDSTLKIQPAKLEDSAVYLCASSFAAKRTEAFFGQGTRLTVV.

The chain is built from TRBV3-1 (or the pseudogene TRBV3-2) and TRBJ1-1; D may be TRBD1 (5 bases). Germline CDR1 LGHDT, CDR2 YNNKEL (reference sequence). Trimming took off 1 base at V and 0 bases at J, with 9 bases between the two ends. There are 15 residues in the CDR3. The CDR3 sequence: CASSQGRGLNTEAFF. DNA of the CDR3: TGTGCCAGCAGCCAAGGGAGGGGCCTGAACACTGAAGCTTTCTTT.

CDR3 protein: CASSPRQGFTEAFF. CDR3 sequence (DNA): TGTGCCAGCTCACCACGACAGGGATTCACTGAAGCTTTCTTT. The V gene is TRBV18, the J gene TRBJ1-1; 7 bases are a match to TRBD1. The CDR3 runs 14 residues. J was trimmed by 4 bases and V by 1 base; bases with no gene match: 3. Germline V lookup: CDR1 KGHSH, CDR2 LQKENI. The variable domain in full, with the rest retrieved from reference TRBV18 and TRBJ1-1, is NAGVMQNPRHLVRRRGQEARLRCSPMKGHSHVYWYRQLPEEGLKFMVYLQKENIIDESGMPKERFSAEFPKEGPSILRIQQVVRGDSAAYFCASSPRQGFTEAFFGQGTRLTVV.

The J gene is TRBJ1-6, the V gene TRBV27, with 8 positions matching TRBD1. CDR3 size: 17 residues. The germline V gene encodes CDR1 MNHEY and CDR2 SMNVEV (reference sequence). J gave up 7 bases and V 3 bases, and 11 bases lay outside the gene matches. CDR3 sequence (DNA): TGTGCCAGCAGTTTTCTGGGGACAGGAATGAGAAATTCACCCCTCCACTTT. Its protein is CASSFLGTGMRNSPLHF.

The chain has TRBV27 and TRBJ2-1, with TRBD1 matching 7 bases. The CDR3 length is 15 residues. Germline loops: CDR1 MNHEY, CDR2 SMNVEV (reference sequence). With V trimmed by 4 bases and J by 2 bases, 5 bases remained unmatched. The CDR3 spells CASSSETGTYNEQFF. The CDR3 DNA reads as TGTGCCAGCAGTTCCGAGACAGGGACCTACAATGAGCAGTTCTTC.

The chain couples TRBV9 to TRBJ1-1; perhaps TRBD1 as D (5 bases). The germline V gene has CDR1 SGDLS and CDR2 YYNGEE. The CDR3 consists of 16 residues. V was pared by 0 bases and J by 0 bases, with 12 bases between. CDR3 residues: CASSVAPGQVNTEAFF. DNA for the CDR3: TGTGCCAGCAGCGTAGCTCCAGGGCAAGTGAACACTGAAGCTTTCTTT. Looking up the rest from reference TRBV9 and TRBJ1-1 gives the full variable domain: DSGVTQTPKHLITATGQRVTLRCSPRSGDLSVYWYQQSLDQGLQFLIQYYNGEERAKGNILERFSAQQFPDLHSELNLSSLELGDSALYFCASSVAPGQVNTEAFFGQGTRLTVV.

This rearrangement joins TRBV19 to TRBJ2-7; TRBD1 aligns across 7 bases. The CDR3 covers 17 residues. J gave up 0 bases and V 1 base, and 9 bases lay outside the gene matches. Per germline, CDR1 LNHDA and CDR2 SQIVND (reference sequence). The CDR3 DNA sequence: TGTGCCAGTAGTATAGCCGTAGGGGGCCTAAGCTCCTACGAGCAGTACTTC. Translation: CASSIAVGGLSSYEQYF.

J is TRBJ1-2 and V is TRBV7-2; D perhaps matches TRBD1 (5 bases). The germline gives CDR1 SGHTA, CDR2 FQGNSA. The CDR3 has 14 residues. The V and J ends lost 5 bases and 8 bases respectively, with 18 bases between them. CDR3 amino acids: CASSPWTIARGYTF. In nucleotides, the CDR3 is TGTGCCAGCAGCCCCTGGACAATTGCGAGAGGCTACACCTTC.

The chain employs TRBV13 and TRBJ1-2, with 7 nucleotides matching TRBD1. The germline gives CDR1 PRHDT, CDR2 FYEKMQ (reference sequence). The V and J ends lost 5 bases and 4 bases, in that order; junction bases with no gene match: 19. CDR3 length equals 18 residues. CDR3 in amino acids: CASSLGPSGRGISYGYTF. DNA of the CDR3: TGTGCCAGCAGCCTCGGACCGTCGGGCAGGGGGATTAGCTATGGCTACACCTTC. Full variable domain (rest looked up from reference TRBV13 and TRBJ1-2): AAGVIQSPRHLIKEKRETATLKCYPIPRHDTVYWYQQGPGQDPQFLISFYEKMQSDKGSIPDRFSAQQFSDYHSELNMSSLELGDSALYFCASSLGPSGRGISYGYTFGSGTRLTVV.

This chain connects TRBV6-1 to TRBJ1-6; D is undetermined. The CDR3 contains 13 residues. Germline lookup yields CDR1 MNHNS and CDR2 SASEGT. V lost 1 base to trimming and J lost 9 bases, with 7 bases between them. CDR3 nucleotides: TGTGCCAGCAGTGAAGTACAGTCTTCACCCCTCCACTTT. This encodes CASSEVQSSPLHF.

The rearrangement joins TRBV5-6 to TRBJ2-3, with 7 nucleotides matching TRBD1. After removal of 1 base from V and 3 bases from J, the junction contained 2 bases not matched to a gene. The germline CDR1 and CDR2 sequences are SGHDT and YYEEEE. This CDR3 spans 14 amino acids. CDR3 nucleotide sequence: TGTGCCAGCAGCTTGACAGGGGAGACAGATACGCAGTATTTT. This gives the protein CASSLTGETDTQYF.

The chain has TRBV24-1 and TRBJ2-2, with TRBD2 as a possible D gene (6 bases). The ends were cut back, 12 bases at V and 1 base at J, with 14 bases in the middle. Looked up from germline, CDR1 is KGHDR and CDR2 is SFDVKD. This CDR3 spans 14 amino acids. CDR3 bases: TGTGCCTCCGCCGACGGGAGGAACACCGGGGAGCTGTTTTTT. Its protein is CASADGRNTGELFF.

This clone was counted a single time. The gene calls are TRBV6-5 and TRBJ2-7; 11 nucleotides align to TRBD2. Germline-derived CDR1 and CDR2 are MNHEY and SVGAGI. V lost 5 bases, J lost 2 bases, and 5 bases stayed unmatched. The CDR3 consists of 15 residues. CDR3 protein: CASSIQTSGAYEQYF. The CDR3 DNA is TGTGCCAGCAGTATTCAGACTAGCGGGGCCTACGAGCAGTACTTC.

This chain uses TRBV27 with TRBJ1-1; no clear D. The germline V gene has CDR1 MNHEY and CDR2 SMNVEV (reference sequence). The CDR3 is made up of 13 amino acids. Trimming pared 6 bases from V and 10 bases from J, leaving 18 bases between. Here the CDR3 reads CASRGSRSIGAFF. For the CDR3, the DNA is TGTGCCAGCAGAGGTAGCCGGAGCATAGGAGCTTTCTTT.

V is TRBV5-1 and J is TRBJ1-6; TRBD1 might be the D (6 bases). V shed 4 bases and J shed 4 bases, with 18 bases lying between them. The CDR3 is 17 residues long. Per germline, CDR1 SGHRS and CDR2 YFSETQ. The CDR3, as DNA: TGCGCCAGCAGCAGGACCTCAGTGGGGGCTTATAATTCACCCCTCCACTTT. Translating it yields CASSRTSVGAYNSPLHF.

The rearrangement links TRBV10-2 to TRBJ1-1; D is perhaps TRBD1 (5 bases). V was shortened by 8 bases and J by 1 base, with 14 bases between the two germline ends. Germline V gene lookup returns CDR1 WSHSY and CDR2 SAAADI. CDR3 length: 14 amino acids. As DNA, the CDR3 is TGCGCCAGCGGCCTCGTTACAGGGAACACTGAAGCTTTCTTT. Translating it yields CASGLVTGNTEAFF.

This rearrangement joins TRBV19 to TRBJ2-3, with 7 positions matching TRBD1. This CDR3 has 16 amino acids. After removal of 4 bases from V and 1 base from J, the junction contained 8 bases not matched to a gene. CDR1 LNHDA and CDR2 SQIVND come from the germline V gene (reference sequence). CDR3 region: CASSNLGTEGTDTQYF. DNA of the CDR3: TGTGCCAGTAGTAATCTCGGGACAGAAGGCACAGATACGCAGTATTTT. The entire variable domain, with the rest obtained from reference TRBV19 and TRBJ2-3, is as follows: DGGITQSPKYLFRKEGQNVTLSCEQNLNHDAMYWYRQDPGQGLRLIYYSQIVNDFQKGDIAEGYSVSREKKESFPLTVTSAQKNPTAFYLCASSNLGTEGTDTQYFGPGTRLTVL.

The J gene is TRBJ1-5, the V gene TRBV4-2; TRBD1 might be the D (6 bases). Looked up from germline, CDR1 is LGHNA and CDR2 is YNFKEQ. This CDR3 has 18 residues. Trimming took off 1 base at V and 0 bases at J, with 16 bases between the two ends. The CDR3 coding sequence is TGTGCCAGCAGCCAAGGACAGGTTGGAGAGATTAGCAATCAGCCCCAGCATTTT. As protein: CASSQGQVGEISNQPQHF.

The genes are TRBV10-3 and TRBJ1-2; TRBD1 aligns across 8 bases. Per the germline V gene, CDR1 is ENHRY and CDR2 is SYGVKD. CDR3 length: 16 amino acids. The V and J ends lost 0 bases and 8 bases, in that order; junction bases with no gene match: 11. In DNA, the CDR3 is TGTGCCATCAGTGAGTCGATTAGGCAGGGGGCGAGAGGCTACACCTTC. The encoded protein is CAISESIRQGARGYTF.

The V and J genes are TRBV6-5 and TRBJ2-7, with no clear D. V lost 0 bases and J lost 5, with 11 bases in between. The germline CDR1 and CDR2 sequences are MNHEY and SVGAGI. The CDR3 spans 14 residues. CDR3 loop: CASSYSRTVNEQYF. CDR3 sequence (DNA): TGTGCCAGCAGTTACTCGAGAACAGTCAACGAGCAGTACTTC.